This T cell receptor (beta chain) originates from a study of blood T cell repertoires in COVID-19. Looking at the study overall: Acute and convalescent COVID-19 specimens originated in the United States, Italy and Spain.

This CDR3 has 15 residues. J was trimmed by 4 bases and V by 5 bases; bases with no gene match: 5. Germline V CDR1 and CDR2: WNHNN, SYGVQD (reference sequence). The assay was immunoSEQ multiplex PCR, and TCRdb's table has in-frame clones only and misses some. Of some 80,000 clones in the sample, about 88% were seen once. This receptor was obtained from a man between 60 and 75 years old with COVID-19, enrolled during active disease. Sequencing input: peripheral blood. V usage is TRBV10-1 and J usage is TRBJ2-1; 10 nucleotides agree with TRBD2. The DNA for the CDR3 is TGCGCCAGCAGTCCTAGCGGGAGTAGATACAATGAGCAGTTCTTC. It encodes CASSPSGSRYNEQFF.